Below, 25 T cell receptor beta chains from the same sample are listed, as sequenced in a study of response to subunit inactivated influenza vaccine. In TCRdb, the RT-PCR reads were re-called with MiXCR into one record per CDR3 protein. The data contain about 780,000 distinct CDR3 sequences, 18% of them singletons. This sample comprised PBMCs from blood, obtained more than 4 days after vaccination. Receptors originate from a middle-aged man who received an inactivated influenza vaccine.

The chain combines TRBV3-1 with TRBJ2-7; D ambiguous. Germline V gene sequence: CDR1 LGHDT, CDR2 YNNKEL (reference sequence). This CDR3 spans 14 amino acids. V was trimmed by 2 bases and J by 2 bases, leaving 10 bases between them. Here the CDR3 reads CASSQMVRAYEQYF. The CDR3 bases are TGTGCCAGCAGCCAAATGGTTAGGGCCTACGAGCAGTACTTC.

This clonotype was counted at least ten times. J is TRBJ2-1 and V is TRBV5-1; tentatively, D is TRBD2 (5 bases). The V end lost 3 bases, the J end lost 4 bases, and 11 bases lay between the germline ends. The CDR3 has 14 residues. Germline values: CDR1 SGHRS, CDR2 YFSETQ. This CDR3 reads CASSWELGYNEQFF. CDR3 sequence (DNA): TGCGCCAGCAGCTGGGAACTAGGGTACAATGAGCAGTTCTTC.

This rearrangement joins TRBV7-9 to TRBJ1-2, with D uncertain. Germline loops: CDR1 SEHNR, CDR2 FQNEAQ (reference sequence). The V and J ends lost 0 bases and 4 bases respectively, with 9 bases between them. The CDR3 covers 14 residues. CDR3 residues: CASSLAARGYGYTF. CDR3 sequence (DNA): TGTGCCAGCAGCTTAGCGGCCCGAGGCTATGGCTACACCTTC.

This clonotype was observed many times. This chain connects TRBV7-2 to TRBJ1-3; possibly TRBD1 for D (5 bases). V dropped 1 base and J dropped 0 bases, with 13 bases sitting between them. The CDR3 covers 17 residues. The V gene's germline CDR1 is SGHTA and CDR2 FQGNSA. This CDR3 is CASSLGHARGSGNTIYF. DNA for the CDR3: TGTGCCAGCAGCTTAGGGCACGCGAGGGGCTCTGGAAACACCATATATTTT.

This clonotype turned up a few times. This rearrangement joins TRBV7-8 to TRBJ2-5, with 8 positions matching TRBD2. Germline V gives CDR1 SGHVS, CDR2 FQNEAQ. V shed 3 bases, J shed 4 bases, and the junction held 7 bases outside the gene matches. This CDR3 comprises 15 residues. DNA for the CDR3: TGTGCCAGCAGCTTCTCTAGCGGGTTGGGAGAGACCCAGTACTTC. Amino acids: CASSFSSGLGETQYF.

This clonotype was seen many times. The V gene is TRBV5-1, the J gene TRBJ2-1, with D possibly being TRBD1 or TRBD2 (5 bases each). Germline lookup yields CDR1 SGHRS and CDR2 YFSETQ. Trimming removed 3 bases from V and 9 bases from J, with 19 bases in between. The CDR3 loop spans 15 amino acids. This chain's CDR3 is CASSSQNGGTAEQFF. CDR3 DNA sequence: TGCGCCAGCAGCTCCCAGAATGGTGGGACGGCTGAGCAGTTCTTC.

V and J are TRBV9 and TRBJ1-2, with 12 positions matching TRBD1. Germline V gene sequence: CDR1 SGDLS, CDR2 YYNGEE. V lost 4 bases and J lost 6; bases outside the gene matches: 4. The length of the CDR3 is 14 residues. This chain's CDR3 is CASSRDRGPDGYTF. DNA of the CDR3: TGTGCCAGCAGCCGGGACAGGGGGCCTGATGGCTACACCTTC.

The CDR3 DNA sequence: TGTGCCAGCAGCCCGGGACCTCATTGGGGTCAGCCCCAGCATTTT. Translation gives CASSPGPHWGQPQHF. V gene TRBV5-6 combines with J gene TRBJ1-5, with TRBD1 as a possible D gene (5 bases). There are 15 residues in the CDR3. Germline V gene sequence: CDR1 SGHDT, CDR2 YYEEEE. Trimming cost V 4 bases and J 6 bases, with 17 bases left between them. Supplemented by reference TRBV5-6 and TRBJ1-5, the full variable domain reads DAGVTQSPTHLIKTRGQQVTLRCSPKSGHDTVSWYQQALGQGPQFIFQYYEEEERQRGNFPDRFSGHQFPNYSSELNVNALLLGDSALYLCASSPGPHWGQPQHFGDGTRLSIL.

V and J are TRBV20-1 and TRBJ2-1; no definite D call. Germline CDR1 and CDR2: DFQATT and SNEGSKA (reference sequence). This CDR3 spans 11 amino acids. Trimming took 6 bases from V and 2 from J, leaving 5 bases between them. CDR3 in amino acids: CSADAYNEQFF. CDR3 bases: TGCAGTGCAGACGCCTACAATGAGCAGTTCTTC.

The genes are TRBV19 and TRBJ2-2; 13 nucleotides line up with TRBD2. Trimming at V came to 7 bases and at J to 6 bases, leaving 8 bases not matched to a gene. Germline V gene data show CDR1 as LNHDA and CDR2 as SQIVND (reference sequence). This CDR3 contains 16 residues. The DNA for the CDR3 is TGTGCCAGTACTAGGACTAGCGGGAGAGTCGCCGGGGAGCTGTTTTTT. It encodes CASTRTSGRVAGELFF.

A few counts support this clonotype. The CDR3 sequence: CASSFASGGGEQFF. DNA for the CDR3: TGTGCCAGCAGTTTTGCGTCCGGGGGCGGTGAGCAGTTCTTC. V gene TRBV6-2 or TRBV6-3 combines with J gene TRBJ2-1; D may correspond to TRBD1 or TRBD2 (6 bases each). Trimming removed 4 bases from V and 9 bases from J, with 16 bases in between. This CDR3 has 14 residues. Germline V gene lookup returns CDR1 MNHEY and CDR2 SVGEGT.

The chain's CDR3 is CASSFEDGAYEQYF. CDR3 nucleotides: TGCGCCAGCAGCTTCGAGGACGGAGCCTACGAGCAGTACTTC. J is TRBJ2-7 and V is TRBV5-1; D gene uncertain. The V gene's germline CDR1 is SGHRS and CDR2 YFSETQ. Trimming took off 2 bases at V and 2 bases at J, with 11 bases between the two ends. The CDR3 spans 14 residues.

In this sample, this clonotype turned up many times. The chain carries TRBV5-1 and TRBJ2-1; D tentatively reads TRBD1 or TRBD2 (5 bases each). CDR1 is SGHRS, CDR2 YFSETQ, per germline. The CDR3 spans 15 residues. Trimming removed 4 bases at V and 6 bases at J, with 17 bases between. In DNA, the CDR3 is TGCGCCAGCAGCACCGGGGCAACCCGGGCCAATGAGCAGTTCTTC. This codes for CASSTGATRANEQFF.

This chain's CDR3 is CASSLQERTGGIRETQYF. CDR3 DNA sequence: TGTGCCAGCAGCTTACAAGAGCGGACAGGGGGGATTCGGGAGACCCAGTACTTC. The V call is TRBV11-2, the J call TRBJ2-5; 10 bases map to TRBD1. Germline lookup yields CDR1 SGHAT and CDR2 FQNNGV. The CDR3 has 18 amino acids. The ends lost 2 bases at V and 5 bases at J; junction bases unmatched: 14.

This clonotype has more than one count but fewer than ten. The genes are TRBV6-2 or TRBV6-3 and TRBJ2-2, with 9 bases lining up with TRBD2. In germline, CDR1 is MNHEY, CDR2 SVGEGT. V lost 0 bases, J lost 7 bases, and 12 bases stayed unmatched. The CDR3 is made up of 18 amino acids. The CDR3 spells CASSYSIAGGPRNGELFF. The CDR3 DNA reads as TGTGCCAGCAGTTACTCGATTGCGGGAGGGCCAAGAAACGGGGAGCTGTTTTTT.

The table lists this clonotype with a few counts. The genes are TRBV20-1 and TRBJ2-1, with 7 bases that match TRBD2. CDR1 and CDR2 from the germline V gene are DFQATT and SNEGSKA (reference sequence). Germline trimming cut 2 bases from V and 8 bases from J; bases unmatched to any gene: 15. CDR3 length equals 16 residues. The CDR3 coding sequence is TGCAGTGCTAGACCTCTACGGCGCGGGAGCAGCGATGAGCAGTTCTTC. Its protein product is CSARPLRRGSSDEQFF.

In its sample, this clonotype was seen many times. The rearrangement uses TRBV20-1 and TRBJ1-2, with a tentative D call TRBD1 (6 bases). The CDR3 spans 12 residues. The V end lost 4 bases, the J end lost 1 base, and 7 bases lay between the germline ends. CDR1 is DFQATT, CDR2 SNEGSKA, per germline (reference sequence). The CDR3 loop is CSANRVNYGYTF. In DNA, the CDR3 is TGCAGTGCTAACAGGGTTAACTATGGCTACACCTTC.

This clonotype has a count of ten or more. This chain uses TRBV2 with TRBJ1-5; TRBD1 matches 8 bases. The germline CDR1 and CDR2 sequences are SNHLY and FYNNEI. V gave up 7 bases and J gave up 3 bases; unmatched junction bases: 5. This CDR3 region has 14 residues. Here the CDR3 reads CASTRTGNNQPQHF. The CDR3 DNA is TGTGCCAGCACCCGGACAGGGAACAATCAGCCCCAGCATTTT.

This chain joins TRBV6-1 and TRBJ1-1; possible D gene TRBD1, 5 bases. V shed 5 bases and J shed 3 bases, with 19 bases lying between them. CDR3 size: 16 residues. Germline V lookup: CDR1 MNHNS, CDR2 SASEGT. CDR3 in amino acids: CASSRLRGMGDTEAFF. Written as DNA, the CDR3 is TGTGCCAGCAGTAGACTCCGGGGAATGGGGGACACTGAAGCTTTCTTT.

The chain joins TRBV7-8 to TRBJ1-6, with D tentatively TRBD1 (5 bases). Trimming stripped 1 base from V and 10 bases from J, with 11 bases between. The CDR3 totals 14 residues. Germline CDR1 SGHVS, CDR2 FQNEAQ. The CDR3 spells CASSLDGGRSPLHF. CDR3 in DNA: TGTGCCAGCAGCTTAGACGGGGGTCGGTCACCCCTCCACTTT.

The chain carries TRBV5-1 and TRBJ2-1; D possibly corresponds to TRBD2 (5 bases). The CDR3 is 16 residues long. Germline V CDR1 and CDR2: SGHRS, YFSETQ. V was trimmed by 0 bases and J by 7 bases, leaving 17 bases between them. CDR3 nucleotides: TGCGCCAGCAGCTTGGCCTCTGGACGGGCGGGTAATGAGCAGTTCTTC. It encodes CASSLASGRAGNEQFF.

The chain joins TRBV7-6 to TRBJ2-1, with 7 bases aligning to TRBD2. This CDR3 has 15 amino acids. V was clipped by 6 bases and J by 3 bases; unmatched bases: 8. CDR1 and CDR2 (germline): SGHVS, FNYEAQ. The CDR3 DNA sequence: TGTGCCAGCAGGTCGTTACGGGGGGACTACAATGAGCAGTTCTTC. Amino acids: CASRSLRGDYNEQFF.

V is TRBV7-9 and J is TRBJ1-1; D is ambiguous. V was clipped by 5 bases and J by 7 bases, with 11 bases between them. This CDR3 has 12 residues. Germline-derived CDR1 and CDR2 are SEHNR and FQNEAQ (reference sequence). Here the CDR3 reads CASSLGRDEAFF. DNA for the CDR3: TGTGCCAGCAGCCTTGGACGGGATGAAGCTTTCTTT.

The chain employs TRBV19 and TRBJ2-3; tentatively, D is TRBD2 (6 bases). The CDR3 length is 15 residues. Deletions cut 3 bases from V and 0 bases from J, with 10 bases between. Germline lookup yields CDR1 LNHDA and CDR2 SQIVND (reference sequence). The chain's CDR3 is CASSMEGRSTDTQYF. CDR3 bases: TGTGCCAGTAGTATGGAGGGGAGGAGCACAGATACGCAGTATTTT.

The J gene is TRBJ2-1, the V gene TRBV19; D unclear. The germline V and J ends were trimmed by 4 bases and 7 bases, with 17 bases remaining between them. CDR1 and CDR2 (germline): LNHDA, SQIVND (reference sequence). The length of the CDR3 is 15 residues. The CDR3 loop reads CASSTPGELLNEQFF. CDR3 sequence (DNA): TGTGCCAGTAGTACCCCGGGCGAGTTATTAAATGAGCAGTTCTTC.